A single sample is the source of the 12 T cell receptor beta chains below, sequenced in a study of blood T cell repertoires in COVID-19. Only in-frame clones appear in the TCRdb table, and some are missing; sequencing was by immunoSEQ multiplex PCR. The data hold over 350,000 clones, with 70% to 90% observed a single time. Material: PBMCs or T cells enriched from blood (not recorded which). The source of these receptors is a woman in her late teens or twenties with acute COVID-19.

This chain uses TRBV27 with TRBJ1-1, with 11 bases that match TRBD1. The germline V gene encodes CDR1 MNHEY and CDR2 SMNVEV (reference sequence). Trimming removed 5 bases from V and 6 bases from J; junction bases left unmatched: 8. The CDR3 spans 15 residues. In DNA form, the CDR3 reads TGTGCCAGCAGTCCAGGACAGGGGGCGTTCGCTGAAGCTTTCTTT. Translation gives CASSPGQGAFAEAFF.

The table lists this clone with a count of one. The V call is TRBV11-2, the J call TRBJ2-3, with TRBD2 identical over 14 bases. Germline V gene sequence: CDR1 SGHAT, CDR2 FQNNGV. This CDR3 comprises 15 residues. J lost 5 bases, V lost 5 bases, and 3 bases had no gene match. In nucleotides, the CDR3 is TGTGCCAGCAGCCTCGGGACTAGCGGGAGAGATACGCAGTATTTT. It encodes CASSLGTSGRDTQYF.

CDR3 DNA sequence: TGTGCCAGCTCCCTAAGTCCGAATTCACCCCTCCACTTT. Its translation: CASSLSPNSPLHF. The chain is built from TRBV27 and TRBJ1-6; D ambiguous. The V end lost 8 bases, the J end lost 7 bases, and 12 bases lay between the germline ends. Germline CDR1 MNHEY, CDR2 SMNVEV (reference sequence). The CDR3 sequence is 13 residues long.

The chain combines TRBV29-1 with TRBJ2-7; maybe TRBD2 (6 bases). Trimming pared 4 bases from V and 0 bases from J, leaving 7 bases between. The germline gives CDR1 SQVTM, CDR2 ANQGSEA. This CDR3 is 12 amino acids long. CDR3 in DNA: TGCAGCGTTGCCGGGAGCTCCTACGAGCAGTACTTC. This translates into CSVAGSSYEQYF.

J is TRBJ1-5 and V is TRBV28; the D gene is possibly TRBD1 (6 bases). CDR1 is MDHEN, CDR2 SYDVKM, per germline. There are 19 residues in the CDR3. V was clipped by 1 base and J by 2 bases, with 21 bases between them. The CDR3 sequence is CASSLSPGVGRPGNQPQHF. CDR3 in DNA: TGTGCCAGCAGTTTATCCCCAGGGGTGGGACGGCCCGGCAATCAGCCCCAGCATTTT. Combining the CDR3 with reference TRBV28 and TRBJ1-5 gives the whole variable domain DVKVTQSSRYLVKRTGEKVFLECVQDMDHENMFWYRQDPGLGLRLIYFSYDVKMKEKGDIPEGYSVSREKKERFSLILESASTNQTSMYLCASSLSPGVGRPGNQPQHFGDGTRLSIL.

This clone was recorded only once. The V and J genes are TRBV28 and TRBJ2-6; D gene ambiguous. The V gene lost 6 bases and the J gene lost 0 bases, with 3 bases spanning the gap. Germline assignment: CDR1 MDHEN and CDR2 SYDVKM. CDR3 length: 13 amino acids. This chain's CDR3 is CASSLSGANVLTF. For the CDR3, the DNA is TGTGCCAGCAGCCTCTCTGGGGCCAACGTCCTGACTTTC.

The chain combines TRBV10-3 with TRBJ2-4, with unresolved D. The V end was cut by 0 bases, the J end by 0 bases, with 9 bases between. Germline CDR1 and CDR2: ENHRY and SYGVKD. The CDR3 covers 16 residues. CDR3 in amino acids: CAISESSVRAKNIQYF. DNA for the CDR3: TGTGCCATCAGTGAGTCGAGTGTGAGAGCCAAAAACATTCAGTACTTC.

The chain has TRBV5-4 and TRBJ2-1, with 10 bases aligning to TRBD2. Trimming cost V 0 bases and J 2 bases; bases outside gene matches: 2. Germline assignment: CDR1 SGHNT and CDR2 YYREEE (reference sequence). The CDR3 loop spans 16 amino acids. The CDR3 spells CASSLVLAGTYNEQFF. DNA for the CDR3: TGTGCCAGCAGCTTGGTACTAGCGGGGACCTACAATGAGCAGTTCTTC.

This clone came up once. The chain employs TRBV7-3 and TRBJ2-5; TRBD2 matches 7 bases. Per germline, CDR1 SGHTA and CDR2 FQGTGA. CDR3 size: 15 residues. V was clipped by 1 base and J by 3 bases; unmatched bases: 5. The CDR3: CASSLNGRTKETQYF. As DNA, the CDR3 is TGTGCCAGCAGCTTAAACGGGAGGACGAAAGAGACCCAGTACTTC.

The chain is built from TRBV6-4 and TRBJ2-3, with TRBD2 as a possible D gene (6 bases). The CDR3 has 15 residues. The germline CDR1 and CDR2 sequences are MRHNA and SNTAGT. V was pared by 4 bases and J by 0 bases, with 11 bases between. The CDR3: CASSVSSGSTDTQYF. In DNA, the CDR3 is TGTGCCAGCAGTGTGAGTAGCGGTAGCACAGATACGCAGTATTTT.

The chain recombines TRBV4-3 with TRBJ1-2; D is undetermined. Trimming shortened V by 0 bases and J by 4 bases, and 12 bases separated the two germline ends. There are 15 residues in the CDR3. Germline V CDR1 and CDR2: LGHNA, YSLEER. The CDR3 DNA reads TGCGCCAGCAGCCAAGACCGCCGCCCGGTCTATGGCTACACCTTC. It translates to CASSQDRRPVYGYTF.

The V call is TRBV21-1, the J call TRBJ1-5. TRBV21-1 is reported as a pseudogene. The length of the CDR3 is 15 residues. The chain's CDR3 is CASSKDGAGWKPQHF. The CDR3, as DNA: TGTGCCAGCAGCAAAGACGGGGCGGGGTGGAAGCCCCAGCATTTT.